Following are 23 T cell receptor beta chains from one sample sequenced in a study of beta chain features in type 1 diabetes. No antigen has been assigned to these receptors. General study points: Shorter TCRB CDR3s, moderately but significantly so, marked every one of the four CD4+ subsets in Type 1 diabetes patients.

TCRB transcripts that were expressed got sequenced, as all of the isolated RNA had been reverse transcribed. TCRdb's table, derived via immunoSEQ multiplex PCR, lists solely in-frame clones and lacks some. The data hold under 150,000 clones, with 9% observed a single time. The sample consisted of central memory CD4+ T cells from blood. These TCRs come from a man in his thirties or forties with type 1 diabetes.

This clone was recorded a few times. This chain uses TRBV29-1 with TRBJ2-7; maybe TRBD1 (5 bases). The CDR3 covers 13 residues. V was clipped by 3 bases and J by 5 bases, with 14 bases between them. Germline CDR1 is SQVTM and CDR2 is ANQGSEA. CDR3 sequence: CSVDGHSPHEQYF. CDR3 nucleotide sequence: TGCAGCGTTGATGGACACTCCCCCCACGAGCAGTACTTC.

Concerning this clone: This specimen includes other DNA sequences encoding the same CDR3. This chain uses TRBV6-5 with TRBJ1-2; D might be TRBD1 (5 bases). Germline loops: CDR1 MNHEY, CDR2 SVGAGI. Trimming took off 9 bases at V and 3 bases at J, with 11 bases between the two ends. The CDR3 totals 12 residues. CDR3 sequence reads: CASARGDYGYTF. CDR3 nucleotide sequence: TGTGCCAGTGCGCGGGGGGACTATGGCTACACCTTC.

This clone was detected only a few times. The rearrangement uses TRBV7-9 and TRBJ2-1; tentative D call: TRBD1 (5 bases). Trimming shortened V by 5 bases and J by 12 bases, and 23 bases separated the two germline ends. The CDR3 has 15 amino acids. Germline V CDR1 and CDR2: SEHNR, FQNEAQ (reference sequence). The CDR3 coding sequence is TGTGCCAGCAGCCAAGATCACGGCGCGGACAATAGGCAGTTCTTC. Encoded protein: CASSQDHGADNRQFF.

This clone was seen a few times. V and J are TRBV5-8 and TRBJ1-1, with D possibly being TRBD1 (5 bases). CDR3 length equals 15 residues. Deletions cut 2 bases from V and 4 bases from J, with 15 bases between. Germline lookup yields CDR1 SGHTS and CDR2 YDEGEE. The chain's CDR3 is CASSLKQSGATEAFF. The CDR3 DNA reads as TGTGCCAGCAGCTTAAAACAGAGCGGGGCCACTGAAGCTTTCTTT.

This clone has a handful of counts. The chain links TRBV18 to TRBJ2-1; D might be TRBD2 (5 bases). The CDR3 contains 15 residues. CDR1 and CDR2 from the germline V gene are KGHSH and LQKENI. The V end lost 0 bases, the J end lost 4 bases, and 10 bases lay between the germline ends. The DNA of the CDR3 is TGTGCCAGCTCACCACCAGGAGGTTCTTACAATGAGCAGTTCTTC. Translation gives CASSPPGGSYNEQFF.

This chain uses TRBV4-3 with TRBJ2-4; tentatively, D is TRBD2 (5 bases). The CDR3 is 17 residues long. The germline gives CDR1 LGHNA, CDR2 YSLEER. Trimming pared 6 bases from V and 3 bases from J, leaving 21 bases between. The DNA for the CDR3 is TGCGCCAGCAGTCAATCGGGGAAGGGAAAGGACAAAAACATTCAGTACTTC. Translated: CASSQSGKGKDKNIQYF.

V is TRBV4-2 and J is TRBJ1-1; D might be TRBD1 (5 bases). The CDR3 consists of 16 residues. The germline V gene encodes CDR1 LGHNA and CDR2 YNFKEQ. Between the trimmed V and J ends, which lost 0 bases and 2 bases, there was a span of 13 bases. This CDR3 reads CASSQEVRGTNTEAFF. The CDR3 nucleotides read TGTGCCAGCAGCCAAGAGGTTAGAGGGACTAACACTGAAGCTTTCTTT.

This clone was seen a handful of times. This chain links TRBV9 with TRBJ1-5; unclear D gene. The CDR3 totals 14 residues. V lost 0 bases to trimming and J lost 3 bases, with 7 bases between them. CDR1 and CDR2 (germline): SGDLS, YYNGEE. The DNA of the CDR3 is TGTGCCAGCAGCGTAGGAGGGAACAATCAGCCCCAGCATTTT. As protein: CASSVGGNNQPQHF.

V usage is TRBV19 and J usage is TRBJ1-6; 7 nucleotides match TRBD1. The junction had 3 bases not matched to a gene; V was cut back by 7 bases and J by 6 bases. In germline, CDR1 is LNHDA, CDR2 SQIVND (reference sequence). The CDR3 runs to 13 residues. CDR3 region: CASKNRGNSPLHF. CDR3 DNA: TGTGCCAGTAAAAACAGGGGTAATTCACCCCTCCACTTT.

This clone was picked up a small number of times. At the DNA level, this CDR3 is encoded by other sequences in the same sample as well. The chain combines TRBV19 with TRBJ1-1; D may be TRBD1 (6 bases). The CDR3 loop spans 13 amino acids. Germline V gives CDR1 LNHDA, CDR2 SQIVND (reference sequence). Trimming removed 3 bases at V and 5 bases at J, with 10 bases between. CDR3 sequence: CASSIKGDTEAFF. CDR3 nucleotides: TGTGCCAGTAGTATCAAGGGGGATACTGAAGCTTTCTTT. The variable domain in full, with the rest retrieved from reference TRBV19 and TRBJ1-1, is DGGITQSPKYLFRKEGQNVTLSCEQNLNHDAMYWYRQDPGQGLRLIYYSQIVNDFQKGDIAEGYSVSREKKESFPLTVTSAQKNPTAFYLCASSIKGDTEAFFGQGTRLTVV.

This clone was recorded a few times. The rearrangement links TRBV9 to TRBJ2-1, with a weak D call TRBD2 (7 bases). The length of the CDR3 is 16 residues. The V end lost 3 bases, the J end lost 1 base, and 14 bases lay between the germline ends. In germline, CDR1 is SGDLS, CDR2 YYNGEE. DNA for the CDR3: TGTGCCAGCAGCGCCTTAGGGGGACTATCCTACAATGAGCAGTTCTTC. It translates to CASSALGGLSYNEQFF. The variable domain in full, completed from reference TRBV9 and TRBJ2-1, reads DSGVTQTPKHLITATGQRVTLRCSPRSGDLSVYWYQQSLDQGLQFLIQYYNGEERAKGNILERFSAQQFPDLHSELNLSSLELGDSALYFCASSALGGLSYNEQFFGPGTRLTVL.

J is TRBJ1-5 and V is TRBV4-2; no clear D gene. The germline V and J ends were trimmed by 4 bases and 7 bases, with 11 bases remaining between them. The CDR3 is made up of 13 amino acids. CDR1 and CDR2 (germline): LGHNA, YNFKEQ. The CDR3 nucleotides read TGTGCCAGCAGCCCAGATTTGCGGCAGCCCCAGCATTTT. Amino acids: CASSPDLRQPQHF.

The chain joins TRBV9 to TRBJ2-4; 14 positions match TRBD2. The germline V gene has CDR1 SGDLS and CDR2 YYNGEE. Trimming took 2 bases from V and 9 from J; bases not matched to a gene: 7. The CDR3 runs to 16 residues. The CDR3 loop reads CASSVTSGGAGSIQYF. CDR3 in DNA: TGTGCCAGCAGCGTGACTAGCGGGGGGGCGGGGAGCATTCAGTACTTC.

In this sample, this clone turned up a few times. The chain has TRBV9 and TRBJ2-1; D possibly corresponds to TRBD1 (6 bases). Germline V gives CDR1 SGDLS, CDR2 YYNGEE. The CDR3 is made up of 14 amino acids. V was cut by 4 bases and J by 6 bases, with 14 bases left in between. The CDR3 here is CASSPGIGGNEQFF. In DNA, the CDR3 is TGTGCCAGCAGCCCAGGTATAGGGGGCAATGAGCAGTTCTTC.

This clone showed up just a few times. J is TRBJ2-1 and V is TRBV19, with 9 positions matching TRBD1. The V and J ends lost 6 bases and 2 bases, in that order; junction bases with no gene match: 5. This CDR3 contains 15 residues. Germline loops: CDR1 LNHDA, CDR2 SQIVND (reference sequence). The CDR3 region is CASRLRDRAYNEQFF. The DNA of the CDR3 is TGTGCCAGTAGGCTCCGGGACAGGGCCTACAATGAGCAGTTCTTC. Combining the CDR3 with reference TRBV19 and TRBJ2-1 gives the whole variable domain DGGITQSPKYLFRKEGQNVTLSCEQNLNHDAMYWYRQDPGQGLRLIYYSQIVNDFQKGDIAEGYSVSREKKESFPLTVTSAQKNPTAFYLCASRLRDRAYNEQFFGPGTRLTVL.

This clone has a handful of counts. The gene calls are TRBV10-3 and TRBJ2-4; maybe TRBD2 (7 bases). Germline V gene sequence: CDR1 ENHRY, CDR2 SYGVKD. Trimming pared 6 bases from V and 3 bases from J, leaving 15 bases between. The CDR3 covers 15 residues. DNA for the CDR3: TGTGCCATCAGCGGGGGGCCTGAGAACAAAAACATTCAGTACTTC. Translating it yields CAISGGPENKNIQYF.

This clone was detected a few times. Other DNA sequences of this sample code for an identical CDR3. J is TRBJ1-1 and V is TRBV7-3; 7 positions match TRBD1. V was clipped by 2 bases and J by 5 bases; unmatched bases: 2. This CDR3 is 13 amino acids long. From germline, CDR1 is SGHTA and CDR2 FQGTGA. The CDR3 DNA follows: TGTGCCAGCAGCTTACAGGGGGGTACTGAAGCTTTCTTT. Its protein product is CASSLQGGTEAFF.

The rearrangement uses TRBV9 and TRBJ2-7, with 7 bases that match TRBD2. After removal of 4 bases from V and 2 bases from J, the junction contained 3 bases not matched to a gene. The CDR3 loop spans 13 amino acids. The germline V gene has CDR1 SGDLS and CDR2 YYNGEE. CDR3 residues: CASSSGDAYEQYF. The CDR3 nucleotides are TGTGCCAGCAGCAGCGGGGATGCCTACGAGCAGTACTTC.

The genes are TRBV5-1 and TRBJ2-2; TRBD1 matches 10 bases. This CDR3 is built from 14 residues. V lost 6 bases, J lost 8 bases, and 7 bases stayed unmatched. The germline gives CDR1 SGHRS, CDR2 YFSETQ. CDR3 amino acids: CASTTDRGPGELFF. CDR3 in DNA: TGCGCCAGCACGACTGACAGGGGGCCTGGGGAGCTGTTTTTT.

Only a few counts were recorded for this clone. J is TRBJ2-5 and V is TRBV27; 7 nucleotides agree with TRBD2. The J segment lost 2 bases and the V segment lost 8 bases, leaving 5 bases of the junction unmatched. Looked up from germline, CDR1 is MNHEY and CDR2 is SMNVEV (reference sequence). This CDR3 comprises 13 residues. CDR3 in amino acids: CASRRGEQETQYF. As DNA, the CDR3 is TGTGCCAGCCGCCGGGGGGAGCAAGAGACCCAGTACTTC.

The table lists this clone with a few counts. The V call is TRBV9, the J call TRBJ1-1; D ambiguous. The CDR3 is 12 amino acids. The germline V gene has CDR1 SGDLS and CDR2 YYNGEE. V was shortened by 3 bases and J by 4 bases, with 7 bases between the two germline ends. The CDR3, as DNA: TGTGCCAGCAGCGCCTCGGGCACTGAAGCTTTCTTT. Translation: CASSASGTEAFF.

The V call is TRBV5-4, the J call TRBJ2-5, with 7 bases fitting TRBD1. Losses at the gene ends were 3 bases for V and 2 bases for J; bases not matched to a gene: 7. Germline CDR1 reads SGHNT; CDR2 reads YYREEE (reference sequence). This CDR3 contains 15 residues. DNA for the CDR3: TGTGCCAGCAGCTCGAGCCGGGACAGACAAGAGACCCAGTACTTC. Its translation is CASSSSRDRQETQYF.

The chain employs TRBV6-5 and TRBJ2-1, with D possibly being TRBD2 (7 bases). The CDR3 has 15 residues. Germline-derived CDR1 and CDR2 are MNHEY and SVGAGI. Trimming left V 5 bases short and J 6 bases short, with 17 bases between. The CDR3 nucleotides read TGTGCCAGCAGTGGACGAAGGGGGGGACGCAATGAGCAGTTCTTC. Protein product: CASSGRRGGRNEQFF.